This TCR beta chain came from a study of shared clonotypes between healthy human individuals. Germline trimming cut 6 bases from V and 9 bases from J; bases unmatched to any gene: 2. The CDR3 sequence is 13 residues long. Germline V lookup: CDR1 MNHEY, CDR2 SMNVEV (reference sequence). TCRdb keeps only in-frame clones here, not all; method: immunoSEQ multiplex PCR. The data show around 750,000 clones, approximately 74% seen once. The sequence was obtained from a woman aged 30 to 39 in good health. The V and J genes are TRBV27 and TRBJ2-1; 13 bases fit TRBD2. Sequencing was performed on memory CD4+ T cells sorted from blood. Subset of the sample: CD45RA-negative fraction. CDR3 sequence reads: CASRRTSGSEQFF. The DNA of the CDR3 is TGTGCCAGCAGAAGGACTAGCGGGAGTGAGCAGTTCTTC.